These 17 T cell receptor beta chains share one sample of origin, sequenced in a study of metastatic and nonmetastatic thyroid tumors. Not a single patient had been given any form of treatment at any point before undergoing thyroid surgery. TCRdb redid the clone calls on the PCR reads using MiXCR. The sample lists about 15,000 clones; around 25% were seen once. The sample consisted of tumor tissue. These receptors were obtained from a female donor with papillary thyroid cancer or a benign thyroid nodule (not recorded which). Some clones in this sample may be carry-over from other donors' samples.

By its share, this clone is medium-sized (0.01 to 0.1%). This chain uses TRBV27 with TRBJ1-2, with D possibly matching TRBD1 (5 bases). The CDR3 length is 13 residues. The germline V gene encodes CDR1 MNHEY and CDR2 SMNVEV (reference sequence). The V and J ends lost 7 bases and 3 bases respectively, with 12 bases between them. CDR3 sequence: CASMGVIDYGYTF. CDR3 DNA: TGTGCCAGCATGGGGGTGATCGACTATGGCTACACCTTC.

The chain carries TRBV5-1 and TRBJ2-7, with 9 bases identical to TRBD2. The J segment lost 0 bases and the V segment lost 0 bases, leaving 4 bases of the junction unmatched. This CDR3 region has 16 residues. Germline values: CDR1 SGHRS, CDR2 YFSETQ. The CDR3 nucleotides are TGCGCCAGCAGCTTGGTGGCGGGAGGGAGCTCCTACGAGCAGTACTTC. Its protein product is CASSLVAGGSSYEQYF.

This clone was observed many times. V usage is TRBV11-1 and J usage is TRBJ1-2, with D tentatively TRBD1 (5 bases). Germline V gene data show CDR1 as SGHAT and CDR2 as FQDESV (reference sequence). This CDR3 is built from 16 residues. V lost 1 base and J lost 4, with 16 bases in between. The CDR3 DNA sequence: TGTGCCAGCAGCTTAGGTGGAGGGGTCGATACCTATGGCTACACCTTC. It codes for CASSLGGGVDTYGYTF.

In DNA, the CDR3 is TGTGCCAGCAGCTTAAGGGTCGGGACAGGGAGGAACCATGAGCAGTTCTTC. Its translation is CASSLRVGTGRNHEQFF. The chain links TRBV11-2 to TRBJ2-1; the match to TRBD1 covers 9 bases. The trim removed 2 bases at V and 8 bases at J, leaving 13 bases unmatched. This CDR3 comprises 17 residues. Germline CDR1 reads SGHAT; CDR2 reads FQNNGV.

This chain uses TRBV20-1 with TRBJ1-6, with TRBD1 identical over 10 bases. Trimming at V came to 3 bases and at J to 0 bases, leaving 8 bases not matched to a gene. The CDR3 consists of 18 residues. CDR1 is DFQATT and CDR2 is SNEGSKA in the germline V gene (reference sequence). The CDR3 DNA is TGCAGTGCTAGTCCCTCGACAGGGGGCAGCTCCTATAATTCACCCCTCCACTTT. This translates into CSASPSTGGSSYNSPLHF.

Many counts were recorded for this clone. The chain uses TRBV5-1 and TRBJ1-4; D remains unclear. Per germline, CDR1 SGHRS and CDR2 YFSETQ. The CDR3 is 15 amino acids. The V gene lost 5 bases and the J gene lost 0 bases, with 11 bases spanning the gap. CDR3 amino acids: CASRETVATNEKLFF. The CDR3 nucleotides are TGCGCCAGCAGGGAGACGGTTGCAACTAATGAAAAACTGTTTTTT.

In this sample, this clone is large. J is TRBJ2-5 and V is TRBV3-1; D remains ambiguous. Trimming left V 0 bases short and J 3 bases short, with 11 bases between. Germline CDR1 and CDR2: LGHDT and YNNKEL (reference sequence). This CDR3 is built from 15 residues. CDR3 sequence (DNA): TGTGCCAGCAGCCAAGATGTTGGCGCAGAAGAGACCCAGTACTTC. As protein: CASSQDVGAEETQYF.

This clone appeared many times. One end of the junction is discordant with germline, which a read error may explain. This chain joins TRBV7-7 and TRBJ1-1; perhaps TRBD1 as D (5 bases). In germline, CDR1 is SSHAT, CDR2 FNYEAQ (reference sequence). The CDR3 is made up of 13 amino acids. The CDR3 loop reads CASSLQEDTEAFF. Written as DNA, the CDR3 is TGTGCTAGCAGCTTACAGGAGGACACTGAAGCTTTCTTT.

With respect to this clone: No conserved phenylalanine or tryptophan ends this CDR3, so it is likely a read error. Because the CDR3's place on the DNA is in doubt, the DNA is left out and the CDR3 is given as listed by TCRdb. The genes are TRBV2 and TRBJ2-3; the listed D gene, TRBD2, was not tested against the DNA. In germline, CDR1 is SNHLY, CDR2 FYNNEI. A total of 9 residues make up the CDR3, ends included. CDR3 in amino acids: CASSEGTSG.

J is TRBJ2-2 and V is TRBV3-1, with D unresolved. In germline, CDR1 is LGHDT, CDR2 YNNKEL (reference sequence). Trimming removed 4 bases at V and 0 bases at J, with 12 bases between. The CDR3 totals 16 residues. Written as DNA, the CDR3 is TGTGCCAGCAGCCCCCTCGCGGCAGCGAACACCGGGGAGCTGTTTTTT. This codes for CASSPLAAANTGELFF.

In its sample, this clone was seen a few times. V and J are TRBV20-1 and TRBJ2-7, with 7 bases matching TRBD2. The germline V gene has CDR1 DFQATT and CDR2 SNEGSKA (reference sequence). CDR3 length equals 13 residues. V lost 6 bases and J lost 2; bases outside the gene matches: 7. The CDR3 DNA sequence: TGCAGTGCCATAAGCGGGGAACCCTACGAGCAGTACTTC. It yields the protein CSAISGEPYEQYF.

This clone was seen only a few times. The DNA for the CDR3 is TGTGCCAGCAGTTTAATTCAGGTCGTTAACACTGAAGCTTTCTTT. Amino acid sequence: CASSLIQVVNTEAFF. The chain couples TRBV28 to TRBJ1-1; D is unclear. The CDR3 has 15 amino acids. Trimming cost V 2 bases and J 2 bases, with 12 bases left between them. Germline V gene sequence: CDR1 MDHEN, CDR2 SYDVKM. Drawing the rest from reference TRBV28 and TRBJ1-1, the complete variable domain is DVKVTQSSRYLVKRTGEKVFLECVQDMDHENMFWYRQDPGLGLRLIYFSYDVKMKEKGDIPEGYSVSREKKERFSLILESASTNQTSMYLCASSLIQVVNTEAFFGQGTRLTVV.

By share, this clone counts as medium-sized. The V call is TRBV6-1, the J call TRBJ2-7, with 9 bases that match TRBD1. The CDR3 contains 15 residues. Germline loops: CDR1 MNHNS, CDR2 SASEGT. V lost 0 bases to trimming and J lost 3 bases; unmatched junction nucleotides: 3. For the CDR3, the DNA is TGTGCCAGCAGTGAAGCCGAGACAGGGGGCTACGAGCAGTACTTC. Its protein is CASSEAETGGYEQYF.

This CDR3 reads CSATVAGQGDQPQHF. DNA for the CDR3: TGCAGTGCTACGGTCGCGGGACAGGGAGATCAGCCCCAGCATTTT. The chain has TRBV20-1 and TRBJ1-5, with TRBD1 matching over 9 bases. The CDR3 has 15 residues. V trimming: 4 bases; J trimming: 5 bases; junction bases outside the gene matches: 9. Germline V gene lookup returns CDR1 DFQATT and CDR2 SNEGSKA (reference sequence).

This clone was counted only a few times. This chain connects TRBV12-3 or TRBV12-4 to TRBJ2-1; D tentatively fits TRBD1 or TRBD2 (6 bases each). The length of the CDR3 is 16 residues. V lost 6 bases and J lost 6, with 21 bases in between. DNA of the CDR3: TGTGCCAGCAGACCCTACCACCCGGAGGGGGGCAATGAGCAGTTCTTC. Protein: CASRPYHPEGGNEQFF.

Turning to this clone: Since no conserved phenylalanine or tryptophan closes the CDR3, a read error is the likely cause. The chain is built from TRBV18 and TRBJ2-7, with D maybe TRBD1 (5 bases). There are 15 residues in the CDR3. From germline, CDR1 is KGHSH and CDR2 LQKENI. Trimming took off 5 bases at V and 2 bases at J, with 16 bases between the two ends. CDR3 in DNA: TGTGCCAGCTCAACAAGGGCCGACAGACCCTACGAGCAGTACATC. Translated: CASSTRADRPYEQYI.

In its sample, this clone ranks as medium-sized. J is TRBJ2-7 and V is TRBV30, with D possibly called TRBD1 or TRBD2 (5 bases each). V was cut by 2 bases and J by 0 bases, with 11 bases left in between. Germline V CDR1 and CDR2: GTSNPN, SVGIG (reference sequence). The CDR3 loop spans 14 amino acids. The CDR3 spells CAWSRGRGSYEQYF. The CDR3 nucleotides read TGTGCCTGGAGTCGGGGAAGGGGCTCCTACGAGCAGTACTTC.